This TCR beta chain was observed in a study of beta chain features in type 1 diabetes. Study-wide results and caveats: More deletions and fewer insertions at VDJ junctions were found in patients with type 1 diabetes.

In the case of this clone: Its antigen is undetermined.

The authors reverse transcribed all of the isolated RNA, so sequencing captured expressed TCRB transcripts. TCRdb's copy holds only in-frame clones and misses some; the assay was immunoSEQ multiplex PCR. The table records about 330,000 clones, 8% to 13% of them present only once. Post-sort purity exceeded 98% for all sorted populations. Sequences were obtained from naive CD4+ T cells from blood. This receptor was obtained from a woman aged 25 to 45 in good health.

CDR3: CASSLDGSGRATDTQYF. The CDR3 nucleotides are TGTGCCAGCAGCTTAGATGGAAGCGGGAGGGCAACAGATACGCAGTATTTT. This chain links TRBV7-8 with TRBJ2-3, with 10 bases matching TRBD2. Germline values: CDR1 SGHVS, CDR2 FQNEAQ. CDR3 length equals 17 residues. The ends lost 1 base at V and 3 bases at J; junction bases unmatched: 7.